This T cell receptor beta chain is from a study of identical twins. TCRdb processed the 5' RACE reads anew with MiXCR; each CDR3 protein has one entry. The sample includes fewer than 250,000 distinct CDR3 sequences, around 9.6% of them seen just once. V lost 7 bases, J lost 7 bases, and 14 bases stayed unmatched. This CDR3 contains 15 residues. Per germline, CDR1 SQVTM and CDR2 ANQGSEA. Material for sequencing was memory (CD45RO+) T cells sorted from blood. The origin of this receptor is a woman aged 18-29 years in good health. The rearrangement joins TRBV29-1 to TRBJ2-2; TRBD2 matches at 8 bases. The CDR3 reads CSARRGGGHSGELFF. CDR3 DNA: TGCAGCGCCCGAAGGGGCGGGGGGCATAGCGGGGAGCTGTTTTTT.